The clone carrying this T cell receptor beta chain was found a few times. Antigen specificity is unknown. The record originates from a study of beta chain features in type 1 diabetes. Findings and limits, study-wide: In every one of the four CD4+ subsets, TCRB CDR3s were moderately but significantly shorter in Type 1 diabetes patients. The question of HLA type influencing TCRB rearrangement was one that remained unresolved here.

Sorting produced populations that all topped 95% purity. The investigators reverse transcribed all of the isolated RNA, so they sequenced expressed TCRB transcripts. Repertoires were generated with immunoSEQ multiplex PCR, while TCRdb's copy carries only in-frame clones and drops some. The sample holds about 410,000 clones, approximately 13% seen once. The germline V gene has CDR1 SQVTM and CDR2 ANQGSEA. CDR3 length: 12 residues. The chain combines TRBV29-1 with TRBJ1-5, with D unclear. The TCR originated in a man in his thirties or forties in good health. Sequencing was carried out using naive CD4+ T cells from blood. CDR3 DNA: TGCATCGCTCGAAATAGCAATCAGCCCCAGCATTTT. Its translation: CIARNSNQPQHF.